These 22 T cell receptor beta chains were all obtained from the same sample, sequenced in a study of Graves' ophthalmopathy and Graves' hyperthyroidism. Beta-chain TCR CDR3 regions were amplified from RNA transcripts. RT-PCR was first run with HTBI primers, then multiplex PCR in a second round. A single record per CDR3 protein comes from TCRdb applying MiXCR to the multiplex PCR reads. In the table there are 650,000 to 900,000 distinct CDR3 sequences, 35% to 50% of which are singletons. The sequencing sample was made of peripheral blood. These TCRs come from an adult man with Graves' ophthalmopathy.

Of note for this clonotype: Since the CDR3 does not end with the conserved phenylalanine or tryptophan, this likely comes from a read error. V is TRBV6-5 and J is TRBJ1-1; tentative D call: TRBD1 (5 bases). The CDR3 runs 14 residues. V was cut by 2 bases and J by 0 bases, with 7 bases left in between. Per the germline V gene, CDR1 is MNHEY and CDR2 is SVGAGI. CDR3 sequence (DNA): TGTGCCAGCAGTTACGGACACCTGAACACTGAAGCTTTCCTT. Its protein product is CASSYGHLNTEAFL.

This clonotype was seen ten or more times. The V call is TRBV19, the J call TRBJ1-2; D remains unclear. Trimming removed 5 bases from V and 3 bases from J, with 13 bases in between. CDR3 length: 14 amino acids. Germline lookup yields CDR1 LNHDA and CDR2 SQIVND (reference sequence). CDR3 region: CASSPRARDYGYTF. The CDR3 coding sequence is TGTGCCAGTAGTCCGCGTGCGAGGGACTATGGCTACACCTTC.

V is TRBV7-9 and J is TRBJ2-5; 9 bases line up with TRBD1. The junction had 15 bases not matched to a gene; V was cut back by 5 bases and J by 5 bases. The CDR3 is 17 amino acids. Looked up from germline, CDR1 is SEHNR and CDR2 is FQNEAQ (reference sequence). This CDR3 is CASSVGLGQGQWETQYF. DNA for the CDR3: TGTGCCAGCAGCGTGGGTCTCGGACAGGGGCAGTGGGAGACCCAGTACTTC.

The rearrangement joins TRBV7-9 to TRBJ1-1, with D unresolved. Germline assignment: CDR1 SEHNR and CDR2 FQNEAQ (reference sequence). Trimming left V 4 bases short and J 7 bases short, with 16 bases between. The CDR3 has 14 amino acids. CDR3 DNA: TGTGCCAGCAGCTCAGCAGGACCCGCGTATGAAGCTTTCTTT. Translation gives CASSSAGPAYEAFF.

The chain employs TRBV20-1 and TRBJ1-1, with a possible D match to TRBD1 (6 bases). Trimming stripped 1 base from V and 1 base from J, with 13 bases between. CDR3 length equals 15 residues. Germline V gene lookup returns CDR1 DFQATT and CDR2 SNEGSKA (reference sequence). This CDR3 is CSARGAVRGNTEAFF. In DNA, the CDR3 is TGCAGTGCTAGAGGGGCTGTCAGGGGGAACACTGAAGCTTTCTTT.

This clonotype was observed a few times. The rearrangement uses TRBV9 and TRBJ1-2; 7 bases line up with TRBD1. After removal of 4 bases from V and 4 bases from J, the junction contained 10 bases not matched to a gene. The length of the CDR3 is 15 residues. Germline V gene lookup returns CDR1 SGDLS and CDR2 YYNGEE. This CDR3 reads CASSQDGRGSYGYTF. CDR3 in DNA: TGTGCCAGCAGCCAAGACGGCAGGGGGTCCTATGGCTACACCTTC.

This clonotype appeared many times. The rearrangement uses TRBV7-9 and TRBJ2-7; D is undetermined. Between the trimmed V and J ends, which lost 4 bases and 1 base, there was a span of 5 bases. Germline assignment: CDR1 SEHNR and CDR2 FQNEAQ (reference sequence). The CDR3 runs 12 residues. CDR3 residues: CASSSASYEQYF. The CDR3 nucleotides read TGTGCCAGCAGCTCCGCTTCCTACGAGCAGTACTTC.

This clonotype was detected a few times. This rearrangement joins TRBV9 to TRBJ2-5; D is possibly TRBD2 (5 bases). Germline lookup yields CDR1 SGDLS and CDR2 YYNGEE. The CDR3 extends over 14 amino acids. Between the trimmed V and J ends, which lost 4 bases and 5 bases, there was a span of 15 bases. CDR3 amino acids: CASSPLGSAETQYF. In nucleotides, the CDR3 is TGTGCCAGCAGCCCACTAGGGAGCGCCGAGACCCAGTACTTC.

The chain uses TRBV20-1 and TRBJ2-7; possible D gene TRBD2, 6 bases. The J call may be in error: the DNA end matches TRBJ2-1 better. The CDR3 covers 11 residues. The V gene's germline CDR1 is DFQATT and CDR2 SNEGSKA (reference sequence). The CDR3 loop is CSARTSLEQFF. The CDR3 nucleotides are TGCAGTGCTAGGACTAGTTTAGAGCAGTTCTTC.

A word on this clonotype: A read error is possible here, since a much larger clone lies one base away. This sequence joins TRBV29-1 and TRBJ2-6; D may be TRBD2 (6 bases). The germline V gene encodes CDR1 SQVTM and CDR2 ANQGSEA. The CDR3 is made up of 18 amino acids. The V gene lost 1 base and the J gene lost 0 bases, with 16 bases spanning the gap. Written as DNA, the CDR3 is TGCAGCGTTGAAGGTAGGCGGGACCGGGACTCTGGGGCCAACGTCCTGACTTTC. It is translated as CSVEGRRDRDSGANVLTF.

The V gene is TRBV2, the J gene TRBJ1-4, with D maybe TRBD1 (6 bases). V was trimmed by 7 bases and J by 3 bases, leaving 12 bases between them. This CDR3 has 14 residues. Germline-derived CDR1 and CDR2 are SNHLY and FYNNEI. CDR3 residues: CASKVRGANEKLFF. DNA of the CDR3: TGTGCCAGCAAAGTTAGGGGGGCTAATGAAAAACTGTTTTTT.

This clonotype turned up a few times. The junction departs from the called germline gene at one end, perhaps through a read error. The chain combines TRBV15 with TRBJ1-6, with TRBD1 matching 8 bases. The germline gives CDR1 LNHNV, CDR2 YYDKDF (reference sequence). This CDR3 comprises 14 residues. The CDR3 here is CATSRTGANSSLHF. Here the CDR3 DNA reads TGTGCCACCAGCAGGACAGGGGCAAATTCATCCCTCCACTTT.

This clonotype appeared many times. This chain joins TRBV10-3 and TRBJ2-7; the D is unclear. Trimming stripped 4 bases from V and 0 bases from J, with 7 bases between. There are 13 residues in the CDR3. Germline V gene lookup returns CDR1 ENHRY and CDR2 SYGVKD. The CDR3 DNA is TGTGCCATCAGTGCCGAGAGCTCCTACGAGCAGTACTTC. Amino acid sequence: CAISAESSYEQYF.

This clonotype was observed a few times. The CDR3 region is CSASVRRQGIGSNTEAFF. CDR3 bases: TGCAGTGCTAGTGTGAGGCGTCAGGGGATCGGCTCGAACACTGAAGCTTTCTTT. The rearrangement joins TRBV20-1 to TRBJ1-1; perhaps TRBD1 as D (6 bases). Per the germline V gene, CDR1 is DFQATT and CDR2 is SNEGSKA (reference sequence). The V end lost 3 bases, the J end lost 1 base, and 24 bases lay between the germline ends. The CDR3 extends over 18 amino acids.

This sequence joins TRBV7-2 and TRBJ2-7, with TRBD2 as a possible D gene (6 bases). V lost 7 bases to trimming and J lost 0 bases, with 16 bases between them. Germline CDR1 and CDR2: SGHTA and FQGNSA. This CDR3 spans 15 amino acids. The CDR3 is CASIPPAGSSYEQYF. DNA for the CDR3: TGTGCCAGCATCCCCCCGGCGGGGAGCTCCTACGAGCAGTACTTC. Looking up the rest from reference TRBV7-2 and TRBJ2-7 gives the full variable domain: GAGVSQSPSNKVTEKGKDVELRCDPISGHTALYWYRQSLGQGLEFLIYFQGNSAPDKSGLPSDRFSAERTGGSVSTLTIQRTQQEDSAVYLCASIPPAGSSYEQYFGPGTRLTVT.

The rearrangement links TRBV7-9 to TRBJ2-7; 8 bases align to TRBD1. CDR3 length: 15 amino acids. Trimming cost V 5 bases and J 6 bases; bases outside gene matches: 12. Per the germline V gene, CDR1 is SEHNR and CDR2 is FQNEAQ (reference sequence). The CDR3 is CASSQDEGRGREQYF. CDR3 sequence (DNA): TGTGCCAGCAGCCAAGATGAAGGCAGGGGGCGCGAGCAGTACTTC.

This clonotype was recorded only once. This rearrangement joins TRBV7-4 to TRBJ2-7; D might be TRBD1 or TRBD2, each matching 5 bases. Germline V gives CDR1 SGHVT, CDR2 SQSDAQ. Trimming removed 5 bases from V and 5 bases from J, with 13 bases in between. The CDR3 sequence is 13 residues long. Here the CDR3 DNA reads TGTGCCAGCAGCGACACCGGGACGAACGAGCAGTACTTC. Translated: CASSDTGTNEQYF.

This clonotype was picked up many times. The chain combines TRBV25-1 with TRBJ1-5; 11 bases are shared with TRBD1. Losses at the gene ends were 9 bases for V and 4 bases for J; bases not matched to a gene: 5. Germline V CDR1 and CDR2: MGHDK, SYGVNS. This CDR3 spans 14 amino acids. The CDR3 reads CASQDRGLNQPQHF. The CDR3 DNA sequence: TGTGCCAGTCAGGACAGGGGGCTTAATCAGCCCCAGCATTTT. The full variable domain, with the rest looked up from reference TRBV25-1 and TRBJ1-5, is EADIYQTPRYLVIGTGKKITLECSQTMGHDKMYWYQQDPGMELHLIHYSYGVNSTEKGDLSSESTVSRIRTEHFPLTLESARPSHTSQYLCASQDRGLNQPQHFGDGTRLSIL.

CDR3 residues: CASSISTQGYEQYF. The CDR3 region has the DNA TGCGCCAGCAGCATATCAACTCAGGGATACGAGCAGTACTTC. The chain recombines TRBV5-1 with TRBJ2-7; weak D call: TRBD1 (5 bases). Trimming shortened V by 4 bases and J by 4 bases, and 15 bases separated the two germline ends. The germline gives CDR1 SGHRS, CDR2 YFSETQ. The length of the CDR3 is 14 residues.

This clonotype was counted ten times or more. The J gene is TRBJ1-6, the V gene TRBV2, with TRBD1 identical over 7 bases. The CDR3 runs to 15 residues. The J segment lost 7 bases and the V segment lost 5 bases, leaving 8 bases of the junction unmatched. The germline V gene has CDR1 SNHLY and CDR2 FYNNEI. CDR3 in amino acids: CASSKTGQTNSPLHF. As DNA, the CDR3 is TGTGCCAGCAGTAAGACGGGACAGACGAATTCACCCCTCCACTTT.

This clonotype was observed a handful of times. J is TRBJ1-6 and V is TRBV2; 7 nucleotides align to TRBD1. V dropped 7 bases and J dropped 7; count of bases not matched to a gene: 7. Germline assignment: CDR1 SNHLY and CDR2 FYNNEI. The length of the CDR3 is 14 residues. The CDR3 sequence is CASNRQGPNSPLHF. The CDR3 nucleotides read TGTGCCAGCAATCGACAGGGACCCAATTCACCCCTCCACTTT.

This clonotype has more than one count but fewer than ten. The chain combines TRBV7-8 with TRBJ2-7; TRBD1 might be the D (7 bases). The CDR3 length is 14 residues. With 10 bases removed from V and 3 bases from J, the gap between germline ends came to 19 bases. Germline lookup yields CDR1 SGHVS and CDR2 FQNEAQ. CDR3: CATKGAGRLYEQYF. For the CDR3, the DNA is TGTGCCACCAAGGGGGCAGGGAGGCTCTACGAGCAGTACTTC.